These 12 T cell receptor beta chains came from one sample sequenced in a study of CD8+ T cells in alopecia areata. Treatment indicated: oral pan-JAK inhibitor, 5-10 mg twice daily. In each case, RNA was isolated and then reverse transcribed into cDNA as the sequencing template. Libraries were prepared by immunoSEQ multiplex PCR; TCRdb keeps only in-frame clonotypes and omits some of them. This table has 200,000 or so clones, roughly 64% appearing once. Sequenced material: CD4+ T cells sorted from blood, taken at week 24, from a patient treated with tofacitinib. These receptors originate from a human donor with alopecia areata.

To note about this clone: Other DNA variants within this sample encode the same CDR3. The chain uses TRBV6-5 and TRBJ1-1; D possibly corresponds to TRBD1 (5 bases). V was cut by 3 bases and J by 1 base, with 6 bases left in between. This CDR3 has 13 residues. CDR1 is MNHEY and CDR2 is SVGAGI in the germline V gene. The CDR3 protein is CASSYDRNTEAFF. CDR3 sequence (DNA): TGTGCCAGCAGTTATGACAGGAACACTGAAGCTTTCTTT.

The chain has TRBV18 and TRBJ1-5, with 7 bases matching TRBD1. CDR3 length equals 14 residues. Germline assignment: CDR1 KGHSH and CDR2 LQKENI. J lost 2 bases, V lost 5 bases, and 3 bases had no gene match. The CDR3 region is CASSSTGGNQPQHF. In nucleotides, the CDR3 is TGTGCCAGCTCATCCACAGGGGGCAATCAGCCCCAGCATTTT.

The chain is built from TRBV4-3 and TRBJ1-2; unclear D gene. The CDR3 covers 14 residues. V shed 0 bases and J shed 2 bases, with 7 bases lying between them. The V gene's germline CDR1 is LGHNA and CDR2 YSLEER. CDR3 coding DNA: TGCGCCAGCAGCCAAGAGCTCACAAACTATGGCTACACCTTC. This gives the protein CASSQELTNYGYTF.

J is TRBJ1-2 and V is TRBV19; D remains unclear. Germline loops: CDR1 LNHDA, CDR2 SQIVND (reference sequence). CDR3 length equals 13 residues. Between the trimmed V and J ends, which lost 3 bases and 8 bases, there was a span of 13 bases. As DNA, the CDR3 is TGTGCCAGTAGTATGCTCGAGGAGCTCGGCTACACCTTC. Translating it yields CASSMLEELGYTF.

The chain has TRBV10-3 and TRBJ2-1, with 8 bases identical to TRBD2. Germline-derived CDR1 and CDR2 are ENHRY and SYGVKD. CDR3 size: 14 residues. With V trimmed by 10 bases and J by 10 bases, 15 bases remained unmatched. CDR3: CATAAGLESGEQFF. The CDR3 DNA sequence: TGTGCCACCGCGGCGGGACTAGAGTCGGGGGAGCAGTTCTTC.

V and J are TRBV21-1 and TRBJ2-1; the table's D call TRBD1 went unverified against the DNA. TRBV21-1 is designated a pseudogene. The CDR3 spans 14 residues. CDR3 sequence (DNA): TGTGCCATCCTGGGGCCAGTTCCCTACAATGAGCAGTTCTTC. Translating it yields CAILGPVPYNEQFF.

The chain combines TRBV4-2 with TRBJ2-7; D gene ambiguous. V dropped 0 bases and J dropped 7 bases, with 13 bases sitting between them. The CDR3 runs to 14 residues. Germline V gives CDR1 LGHNA, CDR2 YNFKEQ. CDR3 coding DNA: TGTGCCAGCAGCCAAGATTTTGGGATTGGGGAGCAGTACTTC. This gives the protein CASSQDFGIGEQYF.

V is TRBV7-2 and J is TRBJ2-3, with a tentative D call TRBD2 (6 bases). The CDR3 sequence is 16 residues long. Deletions cut 7 bases from V and 0 bases from J, with 17 bases between. CDR1 and CDR2 from the germline V gene are SGHTA and FQGNSA. The CDR3 region is CASTSMGGASTDTQYF. CDR3 DNA: TGTGCCAGCACCTCCATGGGCGGGGCTAGCACAGATACGCAGTATTTT.

The rearrangement links TRBV5-4 to TRBJ2-2; 9 nucleotides align to TRBD1. This CDR3 spans 14 amino acids. The V and J ends lost 4 bases and 5 bases, in that order; junction bases with no gene match: 3. Per the germline V gene, CDR1 is SGHNT and CDR2 is YYREEE (reference sequence). The CDR3 bases are TGTGCCAGCAGCGCGACAGGGGGAACCGGGGAGCTGTTTTTT. Translation gives CASSATGGTGELFF.

This clone was picked up many times. The gene calls are TRBV7-2 and TRBJ2-3; 10 bases line up with TRBD2. CDR3 length: 16 residues. Trimming at V came to 0 bases and at J to 2 bases, leaving 2 bases not matched to a gene. The germline CDR1 and CDR2 sequences are SGHTA and FQGNSA. The CDR3 loop is CASSLALAGLTDTQYF. DNA for the CDR3: TGTGCCAGCAGCTTAGCACTAGCGGGACTCACAGATACGCAGTATTTT.

This chain connects TRBV2 to TRBJ1-4, with D perhaps TRBD1 (6 bases). Deletions cut 7 bases from V and 8 bases from J, with 14 bases between. The germline V gene encodes CDR1 SNHLY and CDR2 FYNNEI. The CDR3 runs to 13 residues. CDR3 amino acids: CASTYRVREKLFF. DNA for the CDR3: TGTGCCAGCACGTACAGGGTCAGGGAAAAACTGTTTTTT.

Written as DNA, the CDR3 is TGTGCCTGGAGTTACAGGGTCGGCACTGAAGCTTTCTTT. Its translation: CAWSYRVGTEAFF. The chain joins TRBV30 to TRBJ1-1; tentative D call: TRBD1 (6 bases). Germline-derived CDR1 and CDR2 are GTSNPN and SVGIG (reference sequence). The CDR3 is 13 residues long. V lost 2 bases and J lost 4, with 11 bases in between.